These T cell receptor beta chains were read from a single sample in a study of CD8 T cells in Susac syndrome. Via MiXCR, TCRdb re-called the immunoSEQ multiplex PCR reads, giving one row per CDR3 protein. Of about 130,000 distinct CDR3 sequences in the sample, about 94% were seen once. Sample: CD4+ T cells from PBMCs. The receptor source for this set is a human donor with multiple sclerosis. Both conserved end residues are part of each CDR3. Each record gives: J gene, D gene, V gene, CDR3 length, clone size, CDR3 DNA, CDR3 protein. D genes are given only for firm matches. Rows give clone size only sometimes, using once, few, many, or a class for an expanded clone.

TRBJ2-1 | - | TRBV5-1 | 14 | - | TGCGCCAGCAGCTTGGCTAGCTCGGGCAATGAGCAGTTCTTC | CASSLASSGNEQFF
TRBJ2-3 | TRBD1 | TRBV19 | 14 | - | TGTGCCACCCGGCCAGGGGGTCCCACAGATACGCAGTATTTT | CATRPGGPTDTQYF
TRBJ2-6 | - | TRBV19 | 15 | - | TGTGCCAGTAAAGGGCACCCCTCTGGGGCCAACGTCCTGACTTTC | CASKGHPSGANVLTF
TRBJ2-1 | - | TRBV14 | 17 | - | TGTGCCAGCAGCCAAGATCTAGGGCGGGGCCACTACAATGAGCAGTTCTTC | CASSQDLGRGHYNEQFF
TRBJ1-1 | TRBD1 | TRBV6-5 | 14 | - | TGTGCCAGCAGTTATTATGGGGGACAGCCTGAAGCTTTCTTT | CASSYYGGQPEAFF
TRBJ1-2 | - | TRBV10-3 | 12 | - | TGTGCCATCAGTGAACAGAACTATGGCTACACCTTC | CAISEQNYGYTF
TRBJ2-7 | TRBD1 | TRBV18 | 13 | - | TGTGCCAGCTCAACGGGACAGGGGAACGAGCAGTACTTC | CASSTGQGNEQYF
TRBJ1-5 | TRBD1 | TRBV5-4 | 14 | - | TGTGCCAGCAGCAGGGACAGGGGAACTCAGCCCCAGCATTTT | CASSRDRGTQPQHF
TRBJ2-7 | - | TRBV7-2 | 15 | - | TGTGCCAGCAGCTTCCGCGGGGCGGATCGCTACGAGCAGTACTTC | CASSFRGADRYEQYF
TRBJ2-1 | TRBD2 | TRBV4-3 | 17 | - | TGCGCCAGCAGCCAGGGACTAGCGGGGAACTCCTACAATGAGCAGTTCTTC | CASSQGLAGNSYNEQFF
TRBJ1-1 | - | TRBV6-5 | 15 | - | TGTGCCAGCAGTTACTCGACACAGATGAACACTGAAGCTTTCTTT | CASSYSTQMNTEAFF
TRBJ2-7 | - | TRBV20-1 | 12 | - | TGCAGTGCTGGAGGGGGAATAGGAGAGCAGTACTTC | CSAGGGIGEQYF
TRBJ1-2 | - | TRBV18 | 15 | once | TGTGCCAGCTCACCACCGCTCGCGGGCAACTATGGCTACACCTTC | CASSPPLAGNYGYTF
TRBJ2-1 | - | TRBV11-2 | 14 | - | TGTGCCAGCAGCTTAGATGATACCTACAATGAGCAGTTCTTC | CASSLDDTYNEQFF
TRBJ2-1 | TRBD2 | TRBV5-1 | 16 | - | TGCGCCAGCAGCTCTACACGGGAGGGGCCCTACAATGAGCAGTTCTTC | CASSSTREGPYNEQFF
TRBJ2-1 | TRBD1 | TRBV27 | 16 | - | TGTGCCAGCAGTTTACACAGGGGGAGCTCCTACAATGAGCAGTTCTTC | CASSLHRGSSYNEQFF
TRBJ1-1 | TRBD1 | TRBV18 | 14 | - | TGTGCCAGCTTATATGACAGGGGTTTTACTGAAGCTTTCTTT | CASLYDRGFTEAFF
TRBJ2-1 | TRBD2 | TRBV5-4 | 16 | - | TGTGCCAGCAGCTTGAGGACTAGCGGGGACTACAATGAGCAGTTCTTC | CASSLRTSGDYNEQFF
TRBJ1-1 | - | TRBV5-1 | 13 | - | TGCGCCAGCAGCTTACGGACGAACACTGAAGCTTTCTTT | CASSLRTNTEAFF
TRBJ2-7 | TRBD2 | TRBV3-1 | 17 | - | TGTGCCAGCAGCCGGGGGACTAGCGGTAAGGGTGCCTACGAGCAGTACTTC | CASSRGTSGKGAYEQYF
TRBJ1-5 | - | TRBV10-3 | 13 | - | TGTGCCATCAGTGAGATAAACAATCAGCCCCAGCATTTT | CAISEINNQPQHF
TRBJ2-7 | TRBD2 | TRBV5-1 | 14 | - | TGCGCCAGCAGCTATAGCGGGTCCTCCTACGAGCAGTACTTC | CASSYSGSSYEQYF
TRBJ1-1 | - | TRBV7-9 | 13 | - | TGTGCCGGGGTAACAGACGGAGGCACTGAAGCTTTCTTT | CAGVTDGGTEAFF
TRBJ2-1 | - | TRBV19 | 15 | - | TGTGCCAGTTCGGGACTCCCGAGCTCCTACAATGAGCAGTTCTTC | CASSGLPSSYNEQFF
TRBJ2-4 | TRBD1 | TRBV30 | 17 | - | TGTGCCTGGACCGACAGGGCCGGTCCTTCAGCCAAAAACATTCAGTACTTC | CAWTDRAGPSAKNIQYF
TRBJ2-2 | TRBD2 | TRBV4-2 | 19 | once | TGTGCCAGCAGCCAAGGGACTAGCGGGAGTATGGGCGTCACCGGGGAGCTGTTTTTT | CASSQGTSGSMGVTGELFF
TRBJ2-3 | - | TRBV30 | 14 | once | TGTGCCTGGAGCGCCGCCACGCCGGCAGATACGCAGTATTTT | CAWSAATPADTQYF
TRBJ2-2 | - | TRBV30 | 12 | - | TGTGCCTGGAGGGCGGGGACCGGGGAGCTGTTTTTT | CAWRAGTGELFF
TRBJ1-2 | - | TRBV20-1 | 12 | - | TGCAGTGCTAGATGGACCCCCTATGGCTACACCTTC | CSARWTPYGYTF
TRBJ2-1 | TRBD1 | TRBV12-3/TRBV12-4 | 14 | - | TGTGCCAGCACTAGGACAGGGGTCTACAATGAGCAGTTCTTC | CASTRTGVYNEQFF
TRBJ1-2 | - | TRBV20-1 | 14 | - | TGCAGTGCTAGAGGGGGACCGCACCCGGATGGCTACACCTTC | CSARGGPHPDGYTF
TRBJ2-1 | - | TRBV7-9 | 17 | - | TGTGCCAGCAGCTTAGCGCTATTGGCAGGGACGGCCAATGAGCAGTTCTTC | CASSLALLAGTANEQFF
TRBJ1-5 | - | TRBV6-1 | 12 | - | TGTGCCAGCAAAAAGGACAATCAGCCCCAGCATTTT | CASKKDNQPQHF
TRBJ2-5 | TRBD1 | TRBV10-2 | 12 | - | TGCGCCAGCACGGACAGGAAGGAGACCCAGTACTTC | CASTDRKETQYF
TRBJ2-7 | - | TRBV30 | 14 | - | TGTGCCTGCCAACTAGGCCTCCCTTCCTCCGAGCAGTACTTC | CACQLGLPSSEQYF
TRBJ2-7 | - | TRBV27 | 12 | once | TGTGCCCCCGCGGAGGGGGCGAGTGAGCAGTACTTC | CAPAEGASEQYF
TRBJ2-7 | - | TRBV7-2 | 13 | - | TGTGCCAGCAGCTTAAACAGAGACTACGAGCAGTACTTC | CASSLNRDYEQYF
TRBJ2-7 | - | TRBV13 | 13 | - | TGTGCCAGCAGCTTCCGACAAACTACGCCGCAGTACTTC | CASSFRQTTPQYF
TRBJ2-3 | TRBD1 | TRBV7-2 | 15 | - | TGTGCCAGCAGCTTCCGGGACAGAGTCACAGATACGCAGTATTTT | CASSFRDRVTDTQYF
TRBJ2-3 | - | TRBV6-5 | 14 | - | TGTGCCAGCAGTTACCATGGTACCCGGGATACGCAGTATTTT | CASSYHGTRDTQYF
TRBJ1-1 | - | TRBV25-1 | 15 | - | TGTGCCAGCAGTGACCCCGCCACGGACAGCACTGAAGCTTTCTTT | CASSDPATDSTEAFF
TRBJ2-3 | TRBD2 | TRBV20-1 | 15 | - | TGCAGTGCCAACTCACTAGCGGGAATCGCAGATACGCAGTATTTT | CSANSLAGIADTQYF
TRBJ2-1 | - | TRBV5-1 | 13 | - | TGCGCCAGCAGCCTGGACTCCCCCAATGAGCAGTTCTTC | CASSLDSPNEQFF
TRBJ2-1 | - | TRBV20-1 | 14 | - | TGCAGTGCTAGCTTGGGGGGCCTTCTCAATGAGCAGTTCTTC | CSASLGGLLNEQFF
TRBJ1-2 | - | TRBV5-1 | 15 | - | TGCGCCAGCAGCTTGGCCGACGAGGGTATATATGGCTACACCTTC | CASSLADEGIYGYTF
TRBJ1-1 | - | TRBV29-1 | 13 | - | TGCAGCGACACAGGGTCGGGGAGCACTGAAGCTTTCTTT | CSDTGSGSTEAFF
TRBJ2-1 | - | TRBV5-1 | 14 | once | TGCGCCAGCAGCTTGGGGCTACTCGGACATGAGCAGTTCTTC | CASSLGLLGHEQFF
TRBJ1-2 | - | TRBV7-9 | 14 | - | TGTGCCAGCAGCTCGTCAACAGCTTCCTATGGCTACACCTTC | CASSSSTASYGYTF
TRBJ2-1 | TRBD2 | TRBV29-1 | 13 | - | TGCAGCGTTAAAATGGCGGGAGAGGGTGAGCAGTTCTTC | CSVKMAGEGEQFF
TRBJ2-3 | - | TRBV7-6 | 13 | few | TGTGCCAGCAGCTTAGCCCCCGCAGATACGCAGTATTTT | CASSLAPADTQYF
TRBJ2-7 | - | TRBV6-2/TRBV6-3 | 14 | - | TGTGCCAGCAGTTTAAGGGGGAGAGATGGCGAGCAGTACTTC | CASSLRGRDGEQYF
TRBJ1-1 | - | TRBV10-3 | 14 | - | TGTGCCATCAGTGAGTTCAGAGAGAACACTGAAGCTTTCTTT | CAISEFRENTEAFF
TRBJ2-7 | TRBD2 | TRBV11-2 | 14 | once | TGTGCCAGCAGCCCCCTGGGCGGGGGGGGCGAGCAGTACTTC | CASSPLGGGGEQYF